Each of the 17 T cell receptor beta chains below was sequenced from the same sample in a study of T-cell reconstitution after alpha-beta-depleted transplantation in children. The TCRbeta library incorporated unique molecular identifiers. From the PCR reads, TCRdb called clonotypes with MiXCR, one entry per CDR3 protein. The sample gives just over 200,000 distinct CDR3 sequences, 8.4% of which show up once; 35% is in the top ten. This material consisted of PBMCs, mostly from graft donor cells, taken 360 days after TCRalphabeta/CD19-depleted stem cell transplant. The receptors stem from a male patient aged 2 to 10 who had a stem cell transplant for acute myeloid leukemia, so the T cells may come from the graft donor.

The J gene is TRBJ2-7, the V gene TRBV20-1; tentatively, D is TRBD1 (6 bases). In germline, CDR1 is DFQATT, CDR2 SNEGSKA (reference sequence). The CDR3 consists of 11 residues. V dropped 0 bases and J dropped 9 bases, with 9 bases sitting between them. The CDR3 coding sequence is TGCAGTGCTAGAGATAGGGGGTTGCAGTACTTC. The encoded protein is CSARDRGLQYF.

Many counts were recorded for this clonotype. The chain has TRBV29-1 and TRBJ1-1, with a possible D match to TRBD1 (6 bases). Germline V gene data show CDR1 as SQVTM and CDR2 as ANQGSEA. The ends were cut back, 7 bases at V and 0 bases at J, with 12 bases in the middle. The CDR3 length is 13 residues. Here the CDR3 reads CSGWTAMNTEAFF. The DNA of the CDR3 is TGCAGCGGGTGGACAGCGATGAACACTGAAGCTTTCTTT.

This sequence joins TRBV2 and TRBJ2-5; D unclear. V lost 3 bases, J lost 9 bases, and 8 bases lay in between. In germline, CDR1 is SNHLY, CDR2 FYNNEI. The CDR3 is 11 amino acids. The CDR3 here is CASSDLFSQYF. The CDR3 DNA reads as TGTGCCAGCAGTGACCTTTTTTCCCAGTACTTC.

Details on this clonotype: This may come from a read error, since a much larger clone is one base off. The chain combines TRBV5-5 with TRBJ2-5; a weak D match, TRBD1 (5 bases). Germline CDR1 reads SGHKS; CDR2 reads YYEKEE (reference sequence). The CDR3 loop spans 14 amino acids. As DNA, the CDR3 is TGTGCCATCAGCTTCGTACAGGAAAAGGAGACCCAGTACTTC. Amino acid sequence: CAISFVQEKETQYF.

This clonotype was picked up one time. This may be a read error: a much more frequent sequence differs by one nucleotide. The CDR3 DNA reads TGCAGCACCACTGGACTGAACTACGAGCAGTACTTC. Translated: CSTTGLNYEQYF. The V and J genes are TRBV29-1 and TRBJ2-7, with a tentative D call TRBD2 (5 bases). Trimming removed 8 bases at V and 3 bases at J, with 14 bases between. Germline CDR1 and CDR2: SQVTM and ANQGSEA. There are 12 residues in the CDR3.

The chain combines TRBV29-1 with TRBJ1-1; possibly TRBD1 for D (5 bases). Per the germline V gene, CDR1 is SQVTM and CDR2 is ANQGSEA. Trimming shortened V by 7 bases and J by 5 bases, and 17 bases separated the two germline ends. This CDR3 is built from 13 residues. CDR3 bases: TGCAGCGCCTCCAGCGGGGGAGGTACTGAAGCTTTCTTT. Protein: CSASSGGGTEAFF. Full variable domain (rest looked up from reference TRBV29-1 and TRBJ1-1): SAVISQKPSRDICQRGTSLTIQCQVDSQVTMMFWYRQQPGQSLTLIATANQGSEATYESGFVIDKFPISRPNLTFSTLTVSNMSPEDSSIYLCSASSGGGTEAFFGQGTRLTVV.

This rearrangement joins TRBV7-2 to TRBJ1-2; TRBD1 agrees at 8 bases. The length of the CDR3 is 17 residues. Germline CDR1 is SGHTA and CDR2 is FQGNSA. Trimming took 6 bases from V and 2 from J; bases not matched to a gene: 14. The CDR3 sequence is CASSRGDRPFKNYGYTF. In nucleotides, the CDR3 is TGTGCCAGCAGTCGGGGGGACAGGCCTTTTAAAAACTATGGCTACACCTTC.

This clonotype was seen repeatedly, ten times or more. V usage is TRBV20-1 and J usage is TRBJ2-3; 8 bases align to TRBD2. The CDR3 totals 13 residues. Per the germline V gene, CDR1 is DFQATT and CDR2 is SNEGSKA (reference sequence). Trimming removed 6 bases from V and 3 bases from J; junction bases left unmatched: 5. The CDR3 DNA reads as TGCAGTGCACGTAGCGGGATAACAGATACGCAGTATTTT. Residues: CSARSGITDTQYF.

This clonotype was picked up a small number of times. The chain has TRBV12-3 or TRBV12-4 and TRBJ2-2, with D possibly matching TRBD2 (5 bases). The germline V and J ends were trimmed by 11 bases and 4 bases, with 23 bases remaining between them. This CDR3 contains 16 residues. DNA of the CDR3: TGTGCCGCCGAGAGGGAGACGGGCGGATCCACCGGGGAGCTGTTTTTT. This gives the protein CAAERETGGSTGELFF.

The CDR3 loop reads CASSIQGLPLPYEQYF. The CDR3 region has the DNA TGTGCCAGCAGTATACAGGGACTTCCTCTCCCCTACGAGCAGTACTTC. V is TRBV6-5 and J is TRBJ2-7; perhaps D is TRBD1 or TRBD2 (6 bases each). CDR1 and CDR2 from the germline V gene are MNHEY and SVGAGI. This CDR3 is built from 16 residues. V lost 5 bases and J 2 bases, leaving 19 bases between the germline ends.

V gene TRBV24-1 combines with J gene TRBJ1-5; 8 bases agree with TRBD1. Germline V lookup: CDR1 KGHDR, CDR2 SFDVKD. This CDR3 has 16 residues. The trim removed 3 bases at V and 4 bases at J, leaving 7 bases unmatched. CDR3: CATSDGRGPGNQPQHF. CDR3 nucleotide sequence: TGTGCCACCAGTGATGGCAGGGGGCCGGGAAATCAGCCCCAGCATTTT.

This clonotype was detected many times. The chain uses TRBV29-1 and TRBJ2-7; D possibly corresponds to TRBD2 (6 bases). CDR1 and CDR2 (germline): SQVTM, ANQGSEA. This CDR3 has 14 amino acids. Trimming cost V 4 bases and J 0 bases, with 13 bases left between them. The CDR3 DNA reads TGCAGCGTTGTCGGGGGACTTAGCTCCTACGAGCAGTACTTC. It specifies CSVVGGLSSYEQYF.

With respect to this clonotype: A much larger clone lies one base from this, so it may be a read error. The rearrangement uses TRBV20-1 and TRBJ2-3; possibly TRBD1 for D (6 bases). Trimming removed 1 base from V and 7 bases from J, with 9 bases in between. Looked up from germline, CDR1 is DFQATT and CDR2 is SNEGSKA (reference sequence). There are 12 residues in the CDR3. Here the CDR3 reads CSARVRGHTQYF. CDR3 sequence (DNA): TGCAGTGCTAGAGTCAGGGGACATACGCAGTATTTT.

V gene TRBV27 combines with J gene TRBJ2-3, with 10 bases that match TRBD1. Germline CDR1 MNHEY, CDR2 SMNVEV (reference sequence). The CDR3 extends over 13 amino acids. V trimming: 6 bases; J trimming: 6 bases; junction bases outside the gene matches: 3. CDR3 sequence (DNA): TGTGCCAGCAGGGGGACAGGGGTTGATACGCAGTATTTT. This sequence encodes CASRGTGVDTQYF.

The sample holds a few counts of this clonotype. The gene calls are TRBV4-1 and TRBJ1-4; D not certain. Germline values: CDR1 MGHRA, CDR2 YSYEKL. Trimming took off 0 bases at V and 8 bases at J, with 7 bases between the two ends. This CDR3 comprises 13 residues. For the CDR3, the DNA is TGCGCCAGCAGCCAAGATCTAGGCGAAAAACTGTTTTTT. Translation: CASSQDLGEKLFF.

Ten or more counts support this clonotype. CDR3 DNA sequence: TGTGCCAGCAGCGTCTCGGGACTGATGACAGATACGCAGTATTTT. It translates to CASSVSGLMTDTQYF. This sequence joins TRBV9 and TRBJ2-3; TRBD2 might be the D (6 bases). The CDR3 extends over 15 amino acids. The germline CDR1 and CDR2 sequences are SGDLS and YYNGEE. V dropped 2 bases and J dropped 3 bases, with 13 bases sitting between them.

This clonotype was observed many times. The chain joins TRBV28 to TRBJ1-5; 12 bases fit TRBD1. Germline CDR1 MDHEN, CDR2 SYDVKM. The CDR3 consists of 16 residues. V lost 6 bases, J lost 3 bases, and 6 bases stayed unmatched. The CDR3 bases are TGTGCCAGCAGGGCCGGGACAGGGGGCACCAATCAGCCCCAGCATTTT. Translation: CASRAGTGGTNQPQHF.